This TCR beta chain was obtained from a study of blood T cell repertoires in COVID-19 (dated by TCRdb to about 2020). Broadly, across the study: The collaborator samples originated in the United States, Italy and Spain and spanned the acute and convalescent phases of COVID-19. The repertoires were released in a freely available public database intended as a resource for research on the immune response to SARS-CoV-2. Sample metadata almost always included a de-identified subject ID, COVID-19 status, age in years and sex. Deeply sampled blood TCRbeta repertoires from subjects exposed to, actively infected with, or recovered from COVID-19 were included in the dataset. The prospective study material was composed of cDNA or gDNA derived from T cells, B-cell-depleted T cells, or PBMCs. Where HLA class I and class II types were available, the types were taken from metadata supplied by the sample provider, not from assay-based typing. The samples were drawn from two sources: the first 160 participants of the ongoing ImmuneRACE study, and 1,000 to 1,500 subjects contributed by 6 global collaborators. Study-level results and caveats: How much clinical and demographic metadata was included differed by source and by participant, and the metadata was provided uncurated.

TCRbeta CDR3 regions were amplified from genomic DNA using the immunoSEQ Assay, a bias-controlled multiplex PCR. In the paper's pipeline: Within the assay, amplification of reference gene primers was used to estimate how many nucleated cells each sample contained. To quantify the absolute abundance of each unique TCRbeta CDR3 rearrangement, sequence reads were collapsed and filtered. For each sample, productive Simpson clonality was calculated by taking the square root of Simpson's diversity index across productive rearrangements. What TCRdb holds here is the immuneACCESS table cut down to in-frame rearrangements. Part of the clones is not present; checked against another copy, under half of the missing clones reflect an unresolved V gene, and the others are unexplained. V and J calls and clone size are given by that table; D and trimming were obtained from the DNA. This sample lists around 65,000 clones; about three quarters were detected once. Of the sample, around a tenth is held by the ten largest clones.

This clone appeared a few times. Its antigen remains undetermined. Base qualities were left out, and no much larger clone turns up one base away. Whole blood was collected in K2EDTA tubes by collaborating institutions according to the institutions' own protocols. For TCRbeta analysis, collaborators shipped samples in one of three forms: frozen whole blood, isolated PBMCs, or DNA extracted from either of those sample types. Trimmed from V: 6 bases; trimmed from J: 8 bases; junction bases lacking a gene match: 3. From a lookup of the germline V gene (reference sequence), CDR1 and CDR2 are PRHDT and FYEKMQ. From the cysteine through the phenylalanine, the CDR3 covers 13 amino acids. Only CDR3 DNA remains: 39 bases, in frame from the first base.

The sequencing input was peripheral blood. The sequence derives from a human donor in a cohort sampled during active COVID-19. The rearrangement combines TRBV13 with TRBJ1-6; 8 central nucleotides agree with TRBD1. The CDR3 sequence is CASRTGGDSPLHF. The DNA is as follows: TGTGCCAGCAGAACAGGGGGGGATTCACCCCTCCACTTT.